Presented here are 29 T cell receptor beta chains from one specimen sequenced in a study of blood T cell repertoires in COVID-19. TCRdb's copy holds only in-frame clones and misses some; the assay was immunoSEQ multiplex PCR. The sample holds 100,000 to 150,000 clones, about 84% seen once. The specimen sequenced was peripheral blood. The source of these receptors is a woman aged 60-75 years with acute or convalescent COVID-19.

V is TRBV5-1 and J is TRBJ2-5, with D maybe TRBD1 (5 bases). With 1 base removed from V and 2 bases from J, the gap between germline ends came to 15 bases. Germline CDR1 reads SGHRS; CDR2 reads YFSETQ. The CDR3 sequence is 16 residues long. The CDR3 bases are TGCGCCAGCAGCTTGCCCCGACAGCTGGGGCAAGAGACCCAGTACTTC. It yields the protein CASSLPRQLGQETQYF.

The chain employs TRBV20-1 and TRBJ2-3, with D possibly matching TRBD2 (6 bases). CDR3 length equals 11 residues. Germline CDR1 reads DFQATT; CDR2 reads SNEGSKA (reference sequence). Trimming shortened V by 7 bases and J by 3 bases, and 8 bases separated the two germline ends. The CDR3 sequence is CSGGVTDTQYF. The CDR3 nucleotides read TGCAGTGGGGGGGTTACAGATACGCAGTATTTT.

The V call is TRBV30, the J call TRBJ1-5, with no clear D. The germline V and J ends were trimmed by 0 bases and 5 bases, with 11 bases remaining between them. The CDR3 totals 14 residues. Germline V gene sequence: CDR1 GTSNPN, CDR2 SVGIG (reference sequence). CDR3 nucleotide sequence: TGTGCCTGGAGTGTACAGACAAAGTATCAGCCCCAGCATTTT. Amino acid sequence: CAWSVQTKYQPQHF.

This chain links TRBV7-2 with TRBJ1-3; D not certain. The CDR3 contains 15 residues. Germline CDR1 and CDR2: SGHTA and FQGNSA. V was clipped by 5 bases and J by 0 bases, with 11 bases between them. The CDR3 loop is CASSLDSGSGNTIYF. The CDR3 bases are TGTGCCAGCAGCCTCGACTCTGGCTCTGGAAACACCATATATTTT.

J is TRBJ2-2 and V is TRBV29-1; D is unresolved. CDR1 and CDR2 from the germline V gene are SQVTM and ANQGSEA. With 7 bases removed from V and 9 bases from J, the gap between germline ends came to 9 bases. The CDR3 sequence is 10 residues long. The CDR3 sequence is CSALLRELFF. In nucleotides, the CDR3 is TGCAGCGCCCTCCTCCGGGAGCTGTTTTTT.

This clone was observed a few times. V usage is TRBV29-1 and J usage is TRBJ1-4, with TRBD1 identical over 10 bases. CDR1 is SQVTM, CDR2 ANQGSEA, per germline. J lost 4 bases, V lost 7 bases, and 3 bases had no gene match. The CDR3 contains 13 residues. The CDR3 DNA is TGCAGCGCCCGGGACAGGGGTAATGAAAAACTGTTTTTT. This sequence encodes CSARDRGNEKLFF.

The CDR3 here is CASSEGGWGNQPQHF. CDR3 DNA sequence: TGTGCCAGCAGTGAGGGGGGATGGGGGAATCAGCCCCAGCATTTT. The chain combines TRBV2 with TRBJ1-5; TRBD1 is a possible D gene (5 bases). Trimming pared 3 bases from V and 4 bases from J, leaving 13 bases between. The CDR3 extends over 15 amino acids. CDR1 SNHLY and CDR2 FYNNEI come from the germline V gene.

V gene TRBV19 combines with J gene TRBJ1-2; D remains unclear. Trimming took 0 bases from V and 0 from J, leaving 8 bases between them. This CDR3 region has 15 residues. Germline-derived CDR1 and CDR2 are LNHDA and SQIVND (reference sequence). The CDR3 region has the DNA TGTGCCAGTAGTATAGATCCGACAACTAACTATGGCTACACCTTC. This gives the protein CASSIDPTTNYGYTF. Full variable domain (rest looked up from reference TRBV19 and TRBJ1-2): DGGITQSPKYLFRKEGQNVTLSCEQNLNHDAMYWYRQDPGQGLRLIYYSQIVNDFQKGDIAEGYSVSREKKESFPLTVTSAQKNPTAFYLCASSIDPTTNYGYTFGSGTRLTVV.

This chain links TRBV24-1 with TRBJ2-1; the match to TRBD2 covers 14 bases. J was trimmed by 5 bases and V by 4 bases; bases with no gene match: 3. Germline V CDR1 and CDR2: KGHDR, SFDVKD. The length of the CDR3 is 16 residues. This CDR3 is CATSDQTSGGDNEQFF. As DNA, the CDR3 is TGTGCCACCAGTGACCAGACTAGCGGGGGGGACAATGAGCAGTTCTTC.

The chain carries TRBV30 and TRBJ1-5, with D hard to call. The CDR3 runs to 14 residues. The germline V gene encodes CDR1 GTSNPN and CDR2 SVGIG (reference sequence). The germline V and J ends were trimmed by 0 bases and 0 bases, with 6 bases remaining between them. CDR3 residues: CAWSVSVSNQPQHF. CDR3 DNA: TGTGCCTGGAGTGTTTCAGTTAGCAATCAGCCCCAGCATTTT.

The chain joins TRBV5-6 to TRBJ1-2; D is perhaps TRBD1 (5 bases). V shed 0 bases and J shed 5 bases, with 17 bases lying between them. The CDR3 runs 16 residues. Germline V gene data show CDR1 as SGHDT and CDR2 as YYEEEE. The DNA for the CDR3 is TGTGCCAGCAGCTTGGGGACAAAGCTAAGTTCTTATGGCTACACCTTC. Protein product: CASSLGTKLSSYGYTF.

The V call is TRBV3-1 (or the pseudogene TRBV3-2), the J call TRBJ2-3; the D is unclear. V lost 1 base and J lost 2, with 10 bases in between. Germline lookup yields CDR1 LGHDT and CDR2 YNNKEL (reference sequence). The CDR3 is made up of 15 amino acids. CDR3 amino acids: CASSQVKSYTDTQYF. CDR3 in DNA: TGTGCCAGCAGCCAAGTGAAGAGCTACACAGATACGCAGTATTTT.

The V and J genes are TRBV5-5 and TRBJ1-1; D gene unclear. CDR1 is SGHKS and CDR2 is YYEKEE in the germline V gene (reference sequence). Trimming took 2 bases from V and 3 from J, leaving 8 bases between them. CDR3 length equals 13 residues. The CDR3 reads CASSFVRDTEAFF. Here the CDR3 DNA reads TGTGCCAGCAGCTTTGTCCGGGACACTGAAGCTTTCTTT. The full variable domain, rest sourced from reference TRBV5-5 and TRBJ1-1, is DAGVTQSPTHLIKTRGQQVTLRCSPISGHKSVSWYQQVLGQGPQFIFQYYEKEERGRGNFPDRFSARQFPNYSSELNVNALLLGDSALYLCASSFVRDTEAFFGQGTRLTVV.

The rearrangement links TRBV3-1 (or the pseudogene TRBV3-2) to TRBJ1-2, with D possibly TRBD1 on 5 matching bases. Per the germline V gene, CDR1 is LGHDT and CDR2 is YNNKEL (reference sequence). The CDR3 loop spans 15 amino acids. The ends were cut back, 4 bases at V and 4 bases at J, with 16 bases in the middle. The DNA of the CDR3 is TGTGCCAGCAGCCCCAAGAATAGGGGTTCCTATGGCTACACCTTC. Amino acids: CASSPKNRGSYGYTF.

The V gene is TRBV11-2, the J gene TRBJ1-6; maybe TRBD1 (6 bases). CDR1 SGHAT and CDR2 FQNNGV come from the germline V gene. Trimming removed 0 bases from V and 10 bases from J, with 10 bases in between. The CDR3 has 14 amino acids. The DNA of the CDR3 is TGTGCCAGCAGCTTAGAGGACAGTGGGTCACCCCTCCACTTT. This gives the protein CASSLEDSGSPLHF.

This clone was counted only a few times. CDR3 sequence reads: CASSLASLGHLNTEAFF. CDR3 DNA sequence: TGTGCCAGCAGCTTAGCCTCACTGGGACATTTGAACACTGAAGCTTTCTTT. The genes are TRBV11-2 and TRBJ1-1; a weak D match, TRBD1 (6 bases). The germline V gene encodes CDR1 SGHAT and CDR2 FQNNGV. The CDR3 is made up of 17 amino acids. V lost 1 base, J lost 0 bases, and 15 bases lay in between.

Concerning this clone itself: At one end, the junction sequence differs from germline, possibly due to a read error. J is TRBJ2-2 and V is TRBV5-6; 8 positions match TRBD1. Germline V lookup: CDR1 SGHDT, CDR2 YYEEEE. The CDR3 sequence is 15 residues long. The CDR3 reads CASSLGTGATGELFF. In nucleotides, the CDR3 is TGTGCCAGCAGTTTGGGGACAGGAGCCACCGGGGAGCTGTTTTTT.

The chain combines TRBV19 with TRBJ2-2; 15 positions agree with TRBD2. J lost 4 bases, V lost 6 bases, and 6 bases had no gene match. CDR1 is LNHDA and CDR2 is SQIVND in the germline V gene (reference sequence). This CDR3 region has 17 residues. The CDR3 bases are TGTGCCAGTAGAAGGACTAGCGGGGGGGCCACCACCGGGGAGCTGTTTTTT. Protein sequence: CASRRTSGGATTGELFF.

The J gene is TRBJ2-3, the V gene TRBV28, with 7 bases identical to TRBD2. V shed 7 bases, J shed 0 bases, and the junction held 10 bases outside the gene matches. The CDR3 sequence is 16 residues long. Germline assignment: CDR1 MDHEN and CDR2 SYDVKM. This CDR3 is CASTLRGRVSTDTQYF. For the CDR3, the DNA is TGTGCCAGCACCCTCAGAGGGAGGGTTAGCACAGATACGCAGTATTTT.

CDR3 coding DNA: TGTGCCAGTAGTCCCGGGACAGGGCGCTACAATGAGCAGTTCTTC. Translating it yields CASSPGTGRYNEQFF. The chain has TRBV19 and TRBJ2-1, with 9 bases identical to TRBD1. Trimming at V came to 5 bases and at J to 3 bases, leaving 5 bases not matched to a gene. Germline V gives CDR1 LNHDA, CDR2 SQIVND (reference sequence). The CDR3 sequence is 15 residues long.

This clone was seen just once. The chain joins TRBV21-1 to TRBJ1-5; the tabulated D call, TRBD1, remains unverified against the DNA. TRBV21-1 represents a pseudogene. The CDR3 totals 12 residues. CDR3 residues: CARRDRGGPQHF. For the CDR3, the DNA is TGTGCCCGGAGGGACAGGGGTGGGCCCCAGCATTTT.

V gene TRBV6-5 combines with J gene TRBJ2-4, with 7 bases matching TRBD2. The germline CDR1 and CDR2 sequences are MNHEY and SVGAGI. This CDR3 spans 13 amino acids. With 4 bases clipped from V and 8 bases from J, the junction kept 5 bases outside the gene matches. The DNA for the CDR3 is TGTGCCAGCAGTTCGCGAACTAGCGACATTCAGTACTTC. It translates to CASSSRTSDIQYF.

Note on this clone: The sample holds other DNA sequences that translate to the same CDR3. This chain connects TRBV6-5 to TRBJ1-1; TRBD1 might be the D (5 bases). Trimming left V 0 bases short and J 1 base short, with 6 bases between. The length of the CDR3 is 14 residues. The germline V gene encodes CDR1 MNHEY and CDR2 SVGAGI. As DNA, the CDR3 is TGTGCCAGCAGTTACTCCGGGGGGAACACTGAAGCTTTCTTT. Its protein product is CASSYSGGNTEAFF.

The V and J genes are TRBV19 and TRBJ2-4; D ambiguous. The length of the CDR3 is 16 residues. V dropped 1 base and J dropped 4 bases, with 14 bases sitting between them. Germline V lookup: CDR1 LNHDA, CDR2 SQIVND (reference sequence). CDR3 DNA: TGTGCCAGTAGTATAGTCCTACCCCCTTGGAAAAACATTCAGTACTTC. As protein: CASSIVLPPWKNIQYF.

The chain carries TRBV19 and TRBJ1-3; perhaps TRBD1 as D (6 bases). This CDR3 has 16 residues. Germline CDR1 LNHDA, CDR2 SQIVND (reference sequence). V lost 0 bases, J lost 4 bases, and 13 bases lay in between. CDR3 residues: CASSIDVTGPGNTIYF. The CDR3, as DNA: TGTGCCAGTAGTATAGACGTCACAGGGCCCGGAAACACCATATATTTT.

The chain joins TRBV3-1 (or the pseudogene TRBV3-2) to TRBJ2-5; 11 bases align to TRBD2. V shed 4 bases and J 5 bases; nucleotides not matched to a gene: 12. The CDR3 contains 17 residues. Germline CDR1 and CDR2: LGHDT and YNNKEL (reference sequence). CDR3 loop: CASSRNAGTSGRETQYF. Written as DNA, the CDR3 is TGTGCCAGCAGCCGTAACGCCGGGACTAGCGGCCGGGAGACCCAGTACTTC.

This clone was seen a handful of times. This chain uses TRBV7-2 with TRBJ1-5, with D perhaps matching TRBD1 (5 bases). This CDR3 has 15 residues. Germline CDR1 and CDR2: SGHTA and FQGNSA. Trimming took 1 base from V and 6 from J, leaving 13 bases between them. The CDR3 DNA sequence: TGTGCCAGCAGCTTAGATTTCGGGGGAGGTCAGCCCCAGCATTTT. Protein: CASSLDFGGGQPQHF. Full variable domain (outside the CDR3, taken from reference TRBV7-2 and TRBJ1-5): GAGVSQSPSNKVTEKGKDVELRCDPISGHTALYWYRQSLGQGLEFLIYFQGNSAPDKSGLPSDRFSAERTGGSVSTLTIQRTQQEDSAVYLCASSLDFGGGQPQHFGDGTRLSIL.

This clone was detected only a few times. Here the CDR3 DNA reads TGTGCCAGCAGCTTTGAAGGGGGCGGGTTTGGCTACACCTTC. Translated, it gives CASSFEGGGFGYTF. This chain links TRBV5-4 with TRBJ1-2; TRBD1 matches 7 bases. Trimming took 2 bases from V and 7 from J; bases not matched to a gene: 8. This CDR3 has 14 amino acids. Looked up from germline, CDR1 is SGHNT and CDR2 is YYREEE (reference sequence).

The rearrangement joins TRBV20-1 to TRBJ1-1; D is possibly TRBD1 (6 bases). Germline V gene data show CDR1 as DFQATT and CDR2 as SNEGSKA (reference sequence). Deletions cut 5 bases from V and 14 bases from J, with 18 bases between. The CDR3 length is 11 residues. As DNA, the CDR3 is TGCAGTGCTTTTGGACAGCCCTTGAGCTTCTTT. It codes for CSAFGQPLSFF.